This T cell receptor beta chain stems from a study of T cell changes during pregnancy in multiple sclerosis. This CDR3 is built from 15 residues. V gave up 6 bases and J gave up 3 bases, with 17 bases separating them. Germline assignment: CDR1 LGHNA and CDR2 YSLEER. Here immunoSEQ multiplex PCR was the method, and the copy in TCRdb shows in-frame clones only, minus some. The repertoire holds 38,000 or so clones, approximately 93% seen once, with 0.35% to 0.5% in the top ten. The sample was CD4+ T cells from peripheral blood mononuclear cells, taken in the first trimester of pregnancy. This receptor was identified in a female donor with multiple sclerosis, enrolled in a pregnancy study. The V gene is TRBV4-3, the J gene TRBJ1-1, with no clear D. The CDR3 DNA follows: TGCGCCAGCAGTCTCCTGCTCAGGTTGGACACTGAAGCTTTCTTT. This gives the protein CASSLLLRLDTEAFF.